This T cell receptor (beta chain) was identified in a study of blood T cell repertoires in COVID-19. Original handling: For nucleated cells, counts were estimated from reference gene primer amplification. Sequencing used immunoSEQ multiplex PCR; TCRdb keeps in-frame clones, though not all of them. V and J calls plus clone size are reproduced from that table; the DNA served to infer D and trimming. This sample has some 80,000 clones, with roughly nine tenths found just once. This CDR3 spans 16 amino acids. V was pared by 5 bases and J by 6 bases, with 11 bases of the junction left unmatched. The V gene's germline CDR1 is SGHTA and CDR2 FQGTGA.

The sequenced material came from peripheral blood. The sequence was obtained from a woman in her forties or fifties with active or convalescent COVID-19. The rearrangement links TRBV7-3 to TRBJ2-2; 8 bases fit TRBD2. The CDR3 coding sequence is TGTGCCAGCAGCCCCAACCGGGGGGGCCTCGCCGGGGAGCTGTTTTTT. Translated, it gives CASSPNRGGLAGELFF. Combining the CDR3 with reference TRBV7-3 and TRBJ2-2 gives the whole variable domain GAGVSQTPSNKVTEKGKYVELRCDPISGHTALYWYRQSLGQGPEFLIYFQGTGAADDSGLPNDRFFAVRPEGSVSTLKIQRTERGDSAVYLCASSPNRGGLAGELFFGEGSRLTVL.